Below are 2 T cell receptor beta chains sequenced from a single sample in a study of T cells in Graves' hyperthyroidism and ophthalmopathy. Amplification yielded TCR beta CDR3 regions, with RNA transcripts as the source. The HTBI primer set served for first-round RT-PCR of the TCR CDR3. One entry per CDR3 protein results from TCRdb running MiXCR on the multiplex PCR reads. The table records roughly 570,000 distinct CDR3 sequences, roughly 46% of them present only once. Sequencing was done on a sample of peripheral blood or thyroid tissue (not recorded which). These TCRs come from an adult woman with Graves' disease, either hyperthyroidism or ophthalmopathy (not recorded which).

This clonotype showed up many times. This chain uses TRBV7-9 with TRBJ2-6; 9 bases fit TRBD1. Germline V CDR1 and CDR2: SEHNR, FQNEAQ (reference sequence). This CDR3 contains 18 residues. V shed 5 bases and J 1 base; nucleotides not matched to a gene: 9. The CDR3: CASSDRDRVSSGANVLTF. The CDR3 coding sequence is TGTGCCAGCAGCGACCGGGACAGGGTCTCTTCTGGGGCCAACGTCCTGACTTTC.

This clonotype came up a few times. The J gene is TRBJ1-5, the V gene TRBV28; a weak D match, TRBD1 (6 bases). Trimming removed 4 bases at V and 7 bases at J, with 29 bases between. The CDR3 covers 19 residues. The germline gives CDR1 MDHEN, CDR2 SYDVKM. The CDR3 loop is CASSSLTGRMEGKGQPQHF. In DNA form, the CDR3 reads TGTGCCAGCAGTTCGCTAACAGGGAGGATGGAGGGCAAAGGACAGCCCCAGCATTTT.